The clone carrying this TCR beta chain was picked up a small number of times. Antigen unknown. The data originate from a study of T cell repertoires in cytomegalovirus infection. Study-level background: Selection of CMV epitopes for the study included recently identified HLA-C-restricted and well-studied HLA-B-restricted ones. Public TCR beta signatures indicated both CMV infection and matching HLA type.

With 5 bases clipped from V and 5 bases from J, the junction kept 3 bases outside the gene matches. The CDR3 extends over 11 amino acids. Per the germline V gene, CDR1 is SQVTM and CDR2 is ANQGSEA. Points from the study as a whole: There were carriers of CMV plus the relevant HLA, and cumulative public TCR beta family frequency identified them. Ex vivo responses were dominated by HLA-C-restricted CMV-specific TCR beta clonotypes.

TCRdb recomputed calls from the reads with MiXCR, one row per CDR3 protein. The sample comprises some 200,000 distinct CDR3 sequences, less than 50% of which are singletons, and 55% to 70% rests with the top ten. The TCR sequence derives from a human donor in good health (CMV status not recorded). Some clones in this sample may be carry-over from other donors' samples. This chain connects TRBV29-1 to TRBJ2-7; 7 bases agree with TRBD1. The sequences come from CD8+ T cells from cultured PBMCs, collected from culture after CMV antigen stimulation. The CDR3 region is CSVPQGNEQYF. The CDR3 coding sequence is TGCAGCGTTCCACAGGGGAACGAGCAGTACTTC.